This T cell receptor beta chain was obtained from a study of T cells and Merkel cell carcinoma outcomes. The CDR3 has 11 residues. V was trimmed by 5 bases and J by 10 bases, leaving 15 bases between them. The germline gives CDR1 GTSNPN, CDR2 SVGIG (reference sequence). The repertoire was sequenced with immunoSEQ multiplex PCR; TCRdb's copy has only in-frame clones and lacks some. This table holds about 15,000 clones, about 87% found once. As to this clone: Its antigen remains unknown.

General study findings and limits: Repertoire plus T-cell density reportedly predicted Merkel cell carcinoma outcomes.

This receptor was taken from a human donor with Merkel cell carcinoma. Material for sequencing was tumor tissue from Merkel cell carcinoma. V is TRBV30 and J is TRBJ2-7; tentative D call: TRBD2 (6 bases). The CDR3 region is CAWSTGGIQYF. CDR3 DNA: TGTGCCTGGTCAACCGGGGGTATACAGTACTTC. Full variable domain (outside the CDR3, taken from reference TRBV30 and TRBJ2-7): SQTIHQWPATLVQPVGSPLSLECTVEGTSNPNLYWYRQAAGRGLQLLFYSVGIGQISSEVPQNLSASRPQDRQFILSSKKLLLSDSGFYLCAWSTGGIQYFGPGTRLTVT.